Each of the 14 T cell receptor beta chains below was sequenced from the same sample in a study of cytomegalovirus exposure and HLA in healthy donors. Repertoires were generated with immunoSEQ multiplex PCR, while TCRdb's copy carries only in-frame clones and drops some. The repertoire holds some 150,000 clones, with 70% to 90% as singletons. The sequencing sample was made of PBMCs. The receptors here all came from a man between 18 and 35 years old in good health and CMV-seronegative.

The chain is built from TRBV28 and TRBJ1-4, with 8 bases aligning to TRBD1. The CDR3 loop spans 16 amino acids. J lost 2 bases, V lost 6 bases, and 8 bases had no gene match. Germline CDR1 reads MDHEN; CDR2 reads SYDVKM. CDR3: CASSLQGGGTNEKLFF. CDR3 in DNA: TGTGCCAGCAGCCTACAGGGGGGAGGCACTAATGAAAAACTGTTTTTT.

The chain uses TRBV6-5 and TRBJ2-1; a possible D gene is TRBD2 (5 bases). Germline V gene data show CDR1 as MNHEY and CDR2 as SVGAGI. The CDR3 loop spans 15 amino acids. The V end lost 10 bases, the J end lost 5 bases, and 21 bases lay between the germline ends. The DNA for the CDR3 is TGTGCCACCTCCCATGCAATGGGAGCAAACAATGAGCAGTTCTTC. It yields the protein CATSHAMGANNEQFF.

This clone has more than one count but fewer than ten. This chain uses TRBV11-2 with TRBJ2-7, with a weak D call TRBD2 (6 bases). V was shortened by 5 bases and J by 7 bases, with 18 bases between the two germline ends. Germline V gene sequence: CDR1 SGHAT, CDR2 FQNNGV. The CDR3 covers 14 residues. CDR3 in DNA: TGTGCCAGCAGCCTGAAGCGGGTGAACTGGGAGCAGTACTTC. Translating gives CASSLKRVNWEQYF. The full variable domain, completed using reference TRBV11-2 and TRBJ2-7, is EAGVAQSPRYKIIEKRQSVAFWCNPISGHATLYWYQQILGQGPKLLIQFQNNGVVDDSQLPKDRFSAERLKGVDSTLKIQPAKLEDSAVYLCASSLKRVNWEQYFGPGTRLTVT.

The chain is built from TRBV2 and TRBJ1-2; D possibly corresponds to TRBD1 (6 bases). V shed 4 bases and J shed 0 bases, with 9 bases lying between them. This CDR3 is built from 14 residues. CDR1 SNHLY and CDR2 FYNNEI come from the germline V gene. The CDR3 DNA sequence: TGTGCCAGCAGTGTACGGACAGCTAACTATGGCTACACCTTC. The encoded protein is CASSVRTANYGYTF. Full variable domain (outside the CDR3, taken from reference TRBV2 and TRBJ1-2): EPEVTQTPSHQVTQMGQEVILRCVPISNHLYFYWYRQILGQKVEFLVSFYNNEISEKSEIFDDQFSVERPDGSNFTLKIRSTKLEDSAMYFCASSVRTANYGYTFGSGTRLTVV.

CDR3 loop: CASSDRDRGILGTQYF. DNA for the CDR3: TGTGCCAGCAGCGACCGGGACAGGGGTATCTTAGGGACCCAGTACTTC. The chain couples TRBV5-8 to TRBJ2-5, with TRBD1 matching over 10 bases. CDR1 is SGHTS, CDR2 YDEGEE, per germline. The length of the CDR3 is 16 residues. Trimming took 4 bases from V and 7 from J; bases not matched to a gene: 13.

The chain recombines TRBV7-8 with TRBJ2-7, with 10 bases matching TRBD2. There are 16 residues in the CDR3. With V trimmed by 2 bases and J by 3 bases, 7 bases remained unmatched. The germline V gene has CDR1 SGHVS and CDR2 FQNEAQ. CDR3: CASSLTTSGTIYEQYF. The CDR3, as DNA: TGTGCCAGCAGCTTAACAACTAGCGGGACAATCTACGAGCAGTACTTC.

The chain is built from TRBV7-2 and TRBJ1-1; TRBD1 is a possible D gene (5 bases). Germline V gives CDR1 SGHTA, CDR2 FQGNSA. V shed 5 bases and J shed 1 base, with 8 bases lying between them. The CDR3 has 13 residues. The DNA of the CDR3 is TGTGCCAGCAGCCTACAGGAGAACACTGAAGCTTTCTTT. It translates to CASSLQENTEAFF.

The genes are TRBV6-5 and TRBJ1-1; D uncertain. The CDR3 has 14 amino acids. In germline, CDR1 is MNHEY, CDR2 SVGAGI. V lost 1 base, J lost 4 bases, and 10 bases lay in between. CDR3 nucleotides: TGTGCCAGCAGTTACTACCTTTCGCGCACTGAAGCTTTCTTT. Its protein is CASSYYLSRTEAFF.

The rearrangement links TRBV7-2 to TRBJ1-5; the match to TRBD1 covers 8 bases. CDR3 size: 14 residues. With 5 bases clipped from V and 6 bases from J, the junction kept 6 bases outside the gene matches. Per germline, CDR1 SGHTA and CDR2 FQGNSA. In DNA form, the CDR3 reads TGTGCCAGCAGCCTCGACAGGGGCAGTCAGCCCCAGCATTTT. This translates into CASSLDRGSQPQHF.

The rearrangement joins TRBV7-6 to TRBJ2-7, with TRBD2 matching 8 bases. In germline, CDR1 is SGHVS, CDR2 FNYEAQ. This CDR3 comprises 15 residues. Unmatched junction bases numbered 11, after V lost 5 bases and J lost 5 bases. The DNA for the CDR3 is TGTGCCAGCAGCGCTACGCGGCGGGAGGTCCACGAGCAGTACTTC. Protein sequence: CASSATRREVHEQYF.

This clone was observed once. The chain links TRBV19 to TRBJ1-5, with D possibly TRBD1 on 6 matching bases. V was cut by 6 bases and J by 6 bases, with 18 bases left in between. The V gene's germline CDR1 is LNHDA and CDR2 SQIVND (reference sequence). The CDR3 is 15 amino acids. CDR3 in DNA: TGTGCCAGTAGAATTGGACTCCTAGGGGGTCAGCCCCAGCATTTT. Its protein is CASRIGLLGGQPQHF. The full variable domain, in which reference TRBV19 and TRBJ1-5 provide the parts outside the CDR3, is DGGITQSPKYLFRKEGQNVTLSCEQNLNHDAMYWYRQDPGQGLRLIYYSQIVNDFQKGDIAEGYSVSREKKESFPLTVTSAQKNPTAFYLCASRIGLLGGQPQHFGDGTRLSIL.

This chain connects TRBV18 to TRBJ2-1; 9 nucleotides agree with TRBD2. This CDR3 is 19 amino acids long. V trimming: 3 bases; J trimming: 3 bases; junction bases outside the gene matches: 15. The V gene's germline CDR1 is KGHSH and CDR2 LQKENI. CDR3 coding DNA: TGTGCCAGCTCACCTCTAGCGGGAAAAACCCAACTTCTCTACAATGAGCAGTTCTTC. This translates into CASSPLAGKTQLLYNEQFF.

The table lists this clone with a count of one. This chain links TRBV4-3 with TRBJ2-2; tentative D call: TRBD2 (5 bases). The germline gives CDR1 LGHNA, CDR2 YSLEER. The CDR3 has 14 amino acids. Trimming cost V 3 bases and J 7 bases, with 12 bases left between them. The CDR3 DNA reads as TGCGCCAGCAGCCAGGTGGGAGTGGTCGGGGAGCTGTTTTTT. Translation: CASSQVGVVGELFF.

The J gene is TRBJ2-1, the V gene TRBV19, with 8 nucleotides matching TRBD2. V shed 6 bases and J 4 bases; nucleotides not matched to a gene: 8. The CDR3 runs to 15 residues. Germline loops: CDR1 LNHDA, CDR2 SQIVND (reference sequence). The CDR3 loop reads CASRILAEPYNEQFF. The CDR3 nucleotides read TGTGCCAGTAGGATACTAGCGGAGCCTTACAATGAGCAGTTCTTC.